What follows is one T cell receptor beta chain and its context. The antigen is undetermined. This specimen comes from a study of cytomegalovirus exposure and HLA in healthy donors. Across the study: One earlier analysis, a look at roughly 170 million T cells, found about 110 million unique TCR beta sequences.

PCR was performed using 60 Vbeta and 13 Jbeta primers. The method was immunoSEQ multiplex PCR; TCRdb's version includes in-frame clones alone and lacks a portion of them. Its table records about 72,000 clones. The study, taken as a whole, reports: In a later analysis, V- and J-gene trimming of beta chains associated with a DCLRE1C missense variant, replicated independently. Reportedly, HLA-A and HLA-B alleles of most subjects were accurately predicted from TCR beta.

The sequencing input was PBMCs. The sequence was obtained from a man aged 50-59 years in good health and CMV-seropositive.

CDR3 region: CASSQDRIAGAVGELFF. In DNA, the CDR3 is TGCGCCAGCAGCCAAGATCGAATAGCGGGAGCGGTCGGGGAGCTGTTTTTT. The J gene is TRBJ2-2, the V gene TRBV4-1, with 9 bases that match TRBD2. Trimming removed 0 bases from V and 7 bases from J; junction bases left unmatched: 9. CDR3 length equals 17 residues. Germline values: CDR1 MGHRA, CDR2 YSYEKL.